This record looks at one T cell receptor beta chain sequence and its context. This sample stems from a study of control samples from healthy donors and cancer patients. Germline V gene data show CDR1 as SGHRS and CDR2 as YFSETQ. The ends lost 2 bases at V and 4 bases at J; junction bases unmatched: 4. There are 16 residues in the CDR3. Using immunoSEQ multiplex PCR, the repertoire was profiled, and TCRdb retains in-frame clones only, with some absent. The table has tens of thousands of clones, 88% seen once. The sequencing input was blood. The clonotype comes from a woman in her seventies in good health. The chain links TRBV5-1 to TRBJ1-5, with 12 nucleotides matching TRBD1. The chain's CDR3 is CASSFGTGGMNQPQHF. Written as DNA, the CDR3 is TGCGCCAGCAGCTTCGGGACAGGGGGCATGAATCAGCCCCAGCATTTT. Supplemented by reference TRBV5-1 and TRBJ1-5, the full variable domain reads KAGVTQTPRYLIKTRGQQVTLSCSPISGHRSVSWYQQTPGQGLQFLFEYFSETQRNKGNFPGRFSGRQFSNSRSEMNVSTLELGDSALYLCASSFGTGGMNQPQHFGDGTRLSIL.